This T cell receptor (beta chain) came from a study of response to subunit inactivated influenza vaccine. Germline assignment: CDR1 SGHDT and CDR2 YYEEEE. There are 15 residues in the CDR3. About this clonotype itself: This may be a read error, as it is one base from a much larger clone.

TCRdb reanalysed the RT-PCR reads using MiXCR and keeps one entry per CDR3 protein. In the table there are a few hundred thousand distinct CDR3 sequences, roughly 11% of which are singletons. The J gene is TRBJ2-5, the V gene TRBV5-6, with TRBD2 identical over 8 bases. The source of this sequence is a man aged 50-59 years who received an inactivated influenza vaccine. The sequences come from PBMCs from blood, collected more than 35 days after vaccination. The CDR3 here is CVSSLVSSGQETQYF. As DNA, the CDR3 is TGTGTCAGCAGCTTGGTGTCTAGCGGGCAAGAGACCCAGTACTTC.